This TCR beta chain was retrieved from a study of cytomegalovirus exposure and HLA in healthy donors. The PCR ran on 60 Vbeta and 13 Jbeta primers. Measured with immunoSEQ multiplex PCR; TCRdb has only the in-frame clones, and not every one. The sample records 150,000 to 200,000 clones, 75% being singletons. Study findings and constraints: A later analysis reportedly found that, within productive TCRs, an Asian-associated ancestry cluster had fewer N-insertions than the mean observed across the roughly 730 donors.

The V gene's germline CDR1 is MDHEN and CDR2 SYDVKM. V dropped 2 bases and J dropped 0 bases, with 11 bases sitting between them. The CDR3 runs 16 residues. Turning to this clone: Its antigen is unknown.

The source of this sequence is a female donor in good health and CMV-seronegative. The sample was PBMCs. V gene TRBV28 combines with J gene TRBJ2-1; D perhaps matches TRBD2 (5 bases). CDR3 bases: TGTGCCAGCAGTTTAATGAGGGCGAGCTCCTACAATGAGCAGTTCTTC. This translates into CASSLMRASSYNEQFF.